The 29 T cell receptor beta chains listed next were all sequenced from one sample in a study of graft-versus-host responses after intestinal transplantation. Clones were sequenced by immunoSEQ multiplex PCR, and TCRdb holds only the in-frame ones, with some missing. In the table there are about 110,000 clones, over 85% of which are singletons. These TCRs are of unknown antigen specificity. Sequencing was performed on unstimulated CD4+ T cells sorted from spleen or lymph node cells, taken before transplant. The receptor source for this set is a human donor who was the organ donor for an intestinal transplant.

CDR3 nucleotide sequence: TGTGCCAGCAGCTCCGGACAGGGCTATGGCTACACCTTC. Amino acids: CASSSGQGYGYTF. This chain uses TRBV7-3 with TRBJ1-2; 8 bases map to TRBD1. With 4 bases clipped from V and 4 bases from J, the junction kept 2 bases outside the gene matches. The CDR3 contains 13 residues. CDR1 SGHTA and CDR2 FQGTGA come from the germline V gene. Combining the CDR3 with reference TRBV7-3 and TRBJ1-2 gives the whole variable domain GAGVSQTPSNKVTEKGKYVELRCDPISGHTALYWYRQSLGQGPEFLIYFQGTGAADDSGLPNDRFFAVRPEGSVSTLKIQRTERGDSAVYLCASSSGQGYGYTFGSGTRLTVV.

The rearrangement uses TRBV11-2 and TRBJ2-4, with 11 bases that match TRBD1. Germline V gene data show CDR1 as SGHAT and CDR2 as FQNNGV. Trimming removed 5 bases from V and 7 bases from J; junction bases left unmatched: 4. The CDR3 is 14 residues long. The CDR3: CASSHRDRGNIQYF. For the CDR3, the DNA is TGTGCCAGCAGCCACCGGGACAGGGGGAACATTCAGTACTTC.

Only a few counts were recorded for this clone. V and J are TRBV7-9 and TRBJ2-1; 10 positions match TRBD2. Trimming removed 1 base from V and 2 bases from J; junction bases left unmatched: 2. The CDR3 sequence is 16 residues long. Looked up from germline, CDR1 is SEHNR and CDR2 is FQNEAQ (reference sequence). CDR3 residues: CASSLELAGTYNEQFF. In DNA form, the CDR3 reads TGTGCCAGCAGCTTAGAACTAGCGGGGACCTACAATGAGCAGTTCTTC. Full variable domain (missing parts from reference TRBV7-9 and TRBJ2-1): DTGVSQNPRHKITKRGQNVTFRCDPISEHNRLYWYRQTLGQGPEFLTYFQNEAQLEKSRLLSDRFSAERPKGSFSTLEIQRTEQGDSAMYLCASSLELAGTYNEQFFGPGTRLTVL.

The J gene is TRBJ2-1, the V gene TRBV27; D gene ambiguous. The CDR3 is made up of 12 amino acids. Germline CDR1 reads MNHEY; CDR2 reads SMNVEV (reference sequence). The germline V and J ends were trimmed by 6 bases and 12 bases, with 15 bases remaining between them. This CDR3 is CASSDAISVQFF. CDR3 DNA: TGTGCCAGCAGCGACGCCATTAGTGTGCAGTTCTTC.

This chain joins TRBV25-1 and TRBJ2-7, with TRBD1 identical over 7 bases. This CDR3 contains 17 residues. Germline CDR1 and CDR2: MGHDK and SYGVNS. V shed 3 bases and J 0 bases; nucleotides not matched to a gene: 11. CDR3 sequence (DNA): TGTGCCAGCAGTGAGACATCCGGGACAGTGAGCTCCTACGAGCAGTACTTC. Protein: CASSETSGTVSSYEQYF.

In nucleotides, the CDR3 is TGTGCCAGCAGTTACGTTGTGGGTGGTAGCACAGATACGCAGTATTTT. This gives the protein CASSYVVGGSTDTQYF. The chain links TRBV6-5 to TRBJ2-3; D uncertain. CDR3 length equals 16 residues. V was cut by 2 bases and J by 0 bases, with 12 bases left in between. Germline V lookup: CDR1 MNHEY, CDR2 SVGAGI.

This clone was seen a single time. The gene calls are TRBV18 and TRBJ1-5; the match to TRBD1 covers 9 bases. The CDR3 has 15 amino acids. The V and J ends lost 3 bases and 5 bases, in that order; junction bases with no gene match: 5. Per the germline V gene, CDR1 is KGHSH and CDR2 is LQKENI. CDR3 nucleotide sequence: TGTGCCAGCTCACCGGACAGGGGTGGGGATCAGCCCCAGCATTTT. Translated, it gives CASSPDRGGDQPQHF.

The J gene is TRBJ2-1, the V gene TRBV5-3; possible D gene TRBD2, 6 bases. TRBV5-3 is reported as an ORF; its role is uncertain. Between the trimmed V and J ends, which lost 4 bases and 2 bases, there was a span of 10 bases. This CDR3 comprises 14 residues. CDR3 sequence reads: CARSPAGPYNEQFF. For the CDR3, the DNA is TGTGCCAGAAGCCCGGCGGGACCCTACAATGAGCAGTTCTTC.

The J gene is TRBJ2-7, the V gene TRBV10-3, with 8 bases aligning to TRBD2. The CDR3 covers 12 residues. Germline CDR1 reads ENHRY; CDR2 reads SYGVKD. J lost 0 bases, V lost 11 bases, and 3 bases had no gene match. CDR3 bases: TGTGCCTGCGGGGGGAGCTCCTACGAGCAGTACTTC. Translating it yields CACGGSSYEQYF.

The chain employs TRBV27 and TRBJ2-3, with 10 bases fitting TRBD2. CDR3 length: 16 amino acids. After removal of 6 bases from V and 1 base from J, the junction contained 7 bases not matched to a gene. CDR1 and CDR2 (germline): MNHEY, SMNVEV (reference sequence). For the CDR3, the DNA is TGTGCCAGCAGCCGAGCCGGGACTAGCGGCACAGATACGCAGTATTTT. Protein sequence: CASSRAGTSGTDTQYF.

The rearrangement uses TRBV6-4 and TRBJ2-3; the match to TRBD1 covers 9 bases. CDR3 length: 15 residues. CDR1 is MRHNA and CDR2 is SNTAGT in the germline V gene. The J segment lost 3 bases and the V segment lost 6 bases, leaving 7 bases of the junction unmatched. The CDR3: CASSGGQGETDTQYF. The CDR3 DNA sequence: TGTGCCAGCAGCGGGGGACAGGGAGAGACAGATACGCAGTATTTT.

V and J are TRBV7-3 and TRBJ1-1; D might be TRBD1 (6 bases). The CDR3 is 13 residues long. Trimming took 3 bases from V and 1 from J, leaving 6 bases between them. Germline V gene data show CDR1 as SGHTA and CDR2 as FQGTGA. The CDR3 sequence: CASSLTGNTEAFF. The CDR3 nucleotides are TGTGCCAGCAGCTTGACAGGGAACACTGAAGCTTTCTTT.

V usage is TRBV7-2 and J usage is TRBJ2-7, with 8 bases aligning to TRBD2. Per the germline V gene, CDR1 is SGHTA and CDR2 is FQGNSA. The CDR3 is made up of 14 amino acids. Trimming took 3 bases from V and 6 from J; bases not matched to a gene: 7. In nucleotides, the CDR3 is TGTGCCAGCAGCTTTCAGCGGGGGCTGCCCGAGCAGTACTTC. Translation: CASSFQRGLPEQYF.

The CDR3 DNA follows: TGTGCCAGCAGCTTAGGAGGTACAAGCACAGATACGCAGTATTTT. This sequence encodes CASSLGGTSTDTQYF. The V gene is TRBV11-3, the J gene TRBJ2-3; D call uncertain. CDR3 length: 15 residues. V shed 1 base and J shed 0 bases, with 8 bases lying between them. Germline-derived CDR1 and CDR2 are SGHNT and YENEEA.

This rearrangement joins TRBV10-3 to TRBJ2-7; TRBD2 is a possible D gene (6 bases). The CDR3 totals 13 residues. Germline V lookup: CDR1 ENHRY, CDR2 SYGVKD. Between the trimmed V and J ends, which lost 3 bases and 6 bases, there was a span of 12 bases. For the CDR3, the DNA is TGTGCCATCAGTGAAGGAGGGGCTGCCGAGCAGTACTTC. This sequence encodes CAISEGGAAEQYF.

In its sample, this clone was seen a few times. J is TRBJ1-2 and V is TRBV6-1; D gene uncertain. Deletions cut 5 bases from V and 8 bases from J, with 9 bases between. Per germline, CDR1 MNHNS and CDR2 SASEGT. The CDR3 sequence is 11 residues long. Written as DNA, the CDR3 is TGTGCCAGCAGTTCTGGGTTCGGCTACACCTTC. Its protein product is CASSSGFGYTF.

V gene TRBV5-5 combines with J gene TRBJ2-1, with 8 bases fitting TRBD2. V was clipped by 4 bases and J by 6 bases; unmatched bases: 9. The CDR3 runs 15 residues. Germline V gene lookup returns CDR1 SGHKS and CDR2 YYEKEE (reference sequence). The CDR3 nucleotides are TGTGCCAGCAGCGGTGGTGGCGGGAGGTTCAATGAGCAGTTCTTC. It codes for CASSGGGGRFNEQFF.

This clone was seen only once. The chain is built from TRBV18 and TRBJ2-3, with 7 nucleotides matching TRBD2. The junction had 14 bases not matched to a gene; V was cut back by 5 bases and J by 3 bases. The CDR3 totals 17 residues. Germline V gene lookup returns CDR1 KGHSH and CDR2 LQKENI. The CDR3 sequence is CASSTFSGTIGTDTQYF. The CDR3 DNA reads as TGTGCCAGCTCAACGTTCTCCGGGACTATAGGGACAGATACGCAGTATTTT.

This chain joins TRBV6-1 and TRBJ1-2; the D is unclear. V gave up 7 bases and J gave up 4 bases, with 10 bases separating them. This CDR3 contains 12 residues. The germline CDR1 and CDR2 sequences are MNHNS and SASEGT. The CDR3 loop is CASTKQTYGYTF. The CDR3 DNA sequence: TGTGCCAGCACTAAACAGACCTATGGCTACACCTTC.

This chain connects TRBV5-1 to TRBJ1-1; D remains unclear. The germline CDR1 and CDR2 sequences are SGHRS and YFSETQ. V lost 5 bases to trimming and J lost 0 bases, with 11 bases between them. The CDR3 extends over 14 amino acids. CDR3 in amino acids: CASRSGALNTEAFF. In DNA form, the CDR3 reads TGCGCCAGCAGATCCGGCGCGTTGAACACTGAAGCTTTCTTT.

V gene TRBV6-5 combines with J gene TRBJ2-1; TRBD2 aligns across 7 bases. Germline V gene sequence: CDR1 MNHEY, CDR2 SVGAGI. V shed 8 bases, J shed 0 bases, and the junction held 1 base outside the gene matches. There are 13 residues in the CDR3. The CDR3 DNA follows: TGTGCCAGCCTAGCGGACTCCTACAATGAGCAGTTCTTC. Amino acid sequence: CASLADSYNEQFF.

The chain couples TRBV28 to TRBJ2-4; the D is unclear. The germline CDR1 and CDR2 sequences are MDHEN and SYDVKM. This CDR3 region has 15 residues. V was clipped by 2 bases and J by 6 bases, with 14 bases between them. For the CDR3, the DNA is TGTGCCAGCAGTTTAATCGCCCTTCCCAGAAACATTCAGTACTTC. Translating gives CASSLIALPRNIQYF.

The chain is built from TRBV18 and TRBJ1-6; D is ambiguous. Germline values: CDR1 KGHSH, CDR2 LQKENI. V was trimmed by 5 bases and J by 7 bases, leaving 12 bases between them. The CDR3 is 14 amino acids. The CDR3 coding sequence is TGTGCCAGCTCATCCTCCGTCGCAAATTCACCCCTCCACTTT. Translated, it gives CASSSSVANSPLHF.

V usage is TRBV27 and J usage is TRBJ1-2; D unclear. The germline CDR1 and CDR2 sequences are MNHEY and SMNVEV (reference sequence). CDR3 length: 16 amino acids. V was shortened by 0 bases and J by 4 bases, with 15 bases between the two germline ends. This CDR3 reads CASSLSADARLYGYTF. For the CDR3, the DNA is TGTGCCAGCAGTTTATCCGCGGACGCGCGGCTCTATGGCTACACCTTC.

The gene calls are TRBV5-1 and TRBJ1-2, with D unclear. This CDR3 has 14 amino acids. Germline CDR1 SGHRS, CDR2 YFSETQ. Trimming left V 2 bases short and J 2 bases short, with 10 bases between. The CDR3 DNA follows: TGCGCCAGCAGCTTATTCGACTGGAACTATGGCTACACCTTC. Translated, it gives CASSLFDWNYGYTF.

Turning to this clone: One end of the junction fails to match germline, which may point to a read error. This chain links TRBV6-1 with TRBJ1-2; D remains ambiguous. The germline V gene encodes CDR1 MNHNS and CDR2 SASEGT. The CDR3 contains 13 residues. For the CDR3, the DNA is TGTGCCAGCATTGAACTGCGGAACTATGGCTACACCTTC. Translating it yields CASIELRNYGYTF.

The rearrangement links TRBV5-5 to TRBJ1-2, with TRBD1 as a possible D gene (5 bases). V dropped 3 bases and J dropped 0 bases, with 12 bases sitting between them. Germline values: CDR1 SGHKS, CDR2 YYEKEE (reference sequence). The CDR3 has 15 amino acids. The CDR3 DNA follows: TGTGCCAGCAGCTGGACTGGGGGTACTAACTATGGCTACACCTTC. Its protein product is CASSWTGGTNYGYTF. Combining the CDR3 with reference TRBV5-5 and TRBJ1-2 gives the whole variable domain DAGVTQSPTHLIKTRGQQVTLRCSPISGHKSVSWYQQVLGQGPQFIFQYYEKEERGRGNFPDRFSARQFPNYSSELNVNALLLGDSALYLCASSWTGGTNYGYTFGSGTRLTVV.

The chain has TRBV5-1 and TRBJ2-1; TRBD2 aligns across 8 bases. Germline V gene sequence: CDR1 SGHRS, CDR2 YFSETQ. V was clipped by 4 bases and J by 3 bases; unmatched bases: 6. CDR3 length equals 15 residues. The DNA for the CDR3 is TGCGCCAGCAGCGTAACTAGCGGCTTCTACAATGAGCAGTTCTTC. Its protein product is CASSVTSGFYNEQFF.

V and J are TRBV5-5 and TRBJ1-1, with 8 bases that match TRBD1. The CDR3 runs to 14 residues. J was trimmed by 3 bases and V by 1 base; bases with no gene match: 2. Germline V gives CDR1 SGHKS, CDR2 YYEKEE (reference sequence). DNA of the CDR3: TGTGCCAGCAGCTTGCGGACAGGGTACACTGAAGCTTTCTTT. It codes for CASSLRTGYTEAFF.